A few counts support the clone carrying this T cell receptor (beta chain). The antigen remains undetermined. V shed 0 bases and J shed 0 bases, with 14 bases lying between them. Germline V gene lookup returns CDR1 LGHNA and CDR2 YSLEER. The CDR3 length is 17 residues. These data originate in a study of T cells after yellow fever vaccination. Study-wide results and limits: Reappearance after the booster was observed for most primary-vaccination clones (96% CD4, about 85% CD8). Compared with primary, the secondary response was weaker and peaked at day 5, not 15.

TCRdb reanalysed the 5' RACE reads using MiXCR and keeps one entry per CDR3 protein. The data contain approximately 600,000 distinct CDR3 sequences, approximately 13% of them singletons. This chain joins TRBV4-3 and TRBJ1-1, with unresolved D. This clonotype was sampled from a man aged 30 to 45 who received the YFV17D yellow fever vaccine. The specimen was PBMCs, collected on the day of the yellow fever booster vaccination. This CDR3 is CASSQDRIGRLNTEAFF. In DNA form, the CDR3 reads TGCGCCAGCAGCCAAGATCGGATAGGGCGGTTGAACACTGAAGCTTTCTTT.